This T cell receptor beta chain was profiled in a study of T cell repertoires in cytomegalovirus infection (dated by TCRdb to about 2019). For the study in its entirety: The peptide stimulations were aimed at well-studied HLA-B-restricted epitopes as well as recently identified HLA-C-restricted CMV epitopes, whose presentation resists viral immunomodulation. Donor HLA type was relevant to the analysis, as public TCR beta signatures indicated carriage of CMV infection together with the matching HLA type. Results and caveats for the whole study, not just this receptor: The ex vivo response was dominated by HLA-C-restricted CMV-specific TCR beta clonotypes, and the single most frequent clonotype in two of eight donors was supplied by these HLA-C-restricted clonotypes. In both this cohort and an independent roughly 330-donor cohort, the cumulative frequency of public TCR beta family members distinguished carriers of CMV infection plus the relevant HLA type.

Reading the germline V gene gives CDR1 SGDLS and CDR2 YYNGEE. The CDR3 contains 15 residues, cysteine and phenylalanine counted. The entry retains the CDR3 DNA only, 45 bases that are in frame from base 1. Cut back by 2 bases and 4 bases, the V and J ends lie 13 bases apart. The treatment or condition tag for this specimen amounts to: in vitro stimulation with specific CMV peptide epitopes to enrich CMV-specific T cells. Sequencing relied on an Illumina HiSeq 1500. TCRdb trimmed the raw reads at Q25, called clones with MiXCR and kept productive beta chains. Rows with one shared CDR3 protein collapse into an entry with the most common genes and DNA. For this sample there are roughly 170,000 distinct CDR3 sequences; less than 25% appear just once. The ten most abundant clones make up under 30% of the sample. As regards this clonotype: Its target antigen remains unknown. Per-base qualities were not stored, and no clone one base away is much larger.

The receptor chain draws on TRBV9 and TRBJ1-3, with TRBD1 tentatively as D gene (5 bases match). The sample here was CD8+ T cells from cultured PBMCs, taken from culture after CMV antigen stimulation. This clonotype was obtained from a human donor in good health (CMV status not recorded). Some clones in this sample may be carry-over from other donors' samples. CDR3 region: CASSVSGVPGNTIYF. The DNA reads TGTGCCAGCAGCGTTTCGGGGGTGCCCGGAAACACCATATATTTT.